Listed below are T cell receptor beta chains from one sample, sequenced in a study of blood T cell repertoires in COVID-19. The method was immunoSEQ multiplex PCR; TCRdb's version includes in-frame clones alone and lacks a portion of them. Of 60,000 to 75,000 clones in the sample, 86% were seen once. The specimen sequenced was peripheral blood. Receptor source: a man younger than 40 with acute or convalescent COVID-19. CDR3s include the opening cysteine and the closing phenylalanine or tryptophan. D genes are given only for firm matches. Clone size is shown for a subset of rows, as once, few, many or a class of expanded clone.

J,V,size,length,D,DNA,CDR3
TRBJ2-2,TRBV9,few,14,TRBD1,TGTGCCAGCGAGCGTGGGACAGTCACCGGGGAGCTGTTTTTT,CASERGTVTGELFF
TRBJ1-2,TRBV30,.,14,TRBD1,TGTGCCTGGAGTTTCCAGGGGGCTTCCTATGGCTACACCTTC,CAWSFQGASYGYTF
TRBJ1-6,TRBV5-1,.,18,TRBD1,TGCGCCAGCAGCTCCCCAGGGGACAGGGGACGCGTAAATTCACCCCTCCACTTT,CASSSPGDRGRVNSPLHF
TRBJ1-2,TRBV19,.,14,TRBD1,TGTGCCAGTAGTACCTCCGGGACAGGGATCGGCTACACCTTC,CASSTSGTGIGYTF
TRBJ1-5,TRBV3-1/TRBV3-2,.,15,.,TGTGCCAGCAGCCAAAGCCAGGGGTTTCATCAGCCCCAGCATTTT,CASSQSQGFHQPQHF
TRBJ2-7,TRBV9,.,14,TRBD1,TGTGCCAGCAGCCCCCGGGACAGAGCCTACGAGCAGTACTTC,CASSPRDRAYEQYF
TRBJ2-5,TRBV9,.,12,.,TGTGCCAGCAGCGTAGAGGGGGAGACCCAGTACTTC,CASSVEGETQYF
TRBJ1-1,TRBV2,.,14,.,TGTGCCAGCAGTGAACATAGTTGGAACACTGAAGCTTTCTTT,CASSEHSWNTEAFF
TRBJ1-4,TRBV30,.,14,TRBD1,TGTGCCTGGAGTCCAGACAGGGGCAGTGAAAAACTGTTTTTT,CAWSPDRGSEKLFF
TRBJ1-2,TRBV6-5,.,13,TRBD1,TGTGCCAGCAGCCAGACAGGGTTGGATGGCTACACCTTC,CASSQTGLDGYTF
TRBJ2-1,TRBV4-3,.,15,TRBD2,TGCGCCAGCAGCCAAGAAGCGGGGCTATACAATGAGCAGTTCTTC,CASSQEAGLYNEQFF